The present entry profiles one TCR beta chain with its context. Antigen specificity is unknown. The CDR3 consists of 15 residues. Between the trimmed V and J ends, which lost 0 bases and 6 bases, there was a span of 12 bases. Germline-derived CDR1 and CDR2 are LGHNA and YNFKEQ. The data originate from a study of vaccination effects on CD4 cells after COVID-19. Upon completion of 10 days in culture, CD4+ T cells were isolated. It was two doses of either the BNT162b2 or mRNA-1273 vaccine that participants received. Days 3 and 7 were when half the medium was replaced with IL-2 medium. The repertoire was sequenced with immunoSEQ multiplex PCR; TCRdb's copy has only in-frame clones and lacks some. The sample has 42,000 or so clones, 65% to 80% seen once.

This receptor was identified in a human donor who received a COVID-19 vaccine. This chain connects TRBV4-2 to TRBJ2-4; the D call may be TRBD1 or TRBD2 (5 bases each). The material sequenced was CD4+ T cells from PBMCs cultured without peptide, taken after COVID-19 vaccination. DNA for the CDR3: TGTGCCAGCAGCCAAGAGGGACCCTATTCAAACATTCAGTACTTC. It codes for CASSQEGPYSNIQYF.